These 27 T cell receptor beta chains were sequenced from one sample in a study of shared T cell receptors in the human thymus. Here immunoSEQ multiplex PCR was the method, and the copy in TCRdb shows in-frame clones only, minus some. The sample gives about 660,000 clones, around 87% of which show up once; more than 0.009% is in the top ten. The data also belong to a second study, concerning human thymus T cells.

The sample consisted of thymocytes. Receptors were obtained from a boy younger than two with a congenital heart defect.

This clone has only a few counts. The chain combines TRBV11-2 with TRBJ2-1, with 7 bases that match TRBD1. The ends lost 5 bases at V and 6 bases at J; junction bases unmatched: 7. Germline V gene sequence: CDR1 SGHAT, CDR2 FQNNGV. The length of the CDR3 is 14 residues. The CDR3 here is CASSPRQGGNEQFF. The CDR3, as DNA: TGTGCCAGCAGCCCGAGACAGGGCGGCAATGAGCAGTTCTTC.

The CDR3 sequence is CASGPRQGKGSYEQYF. DNA of the CDR3: TGTGCTAGTGGTCCACGACAGGGGAAGGGATCCTACGAGCAGTACTTC. V gene TRBV12-5 combines with J gene TRBJ2-7; 8 bases fit TRBD1. V was pared by 5 bases and J by 1 base, with 10 bases of the junction left unmatched. The CDR3 runs 16 residues. CDR1 and CDR2 (germline): LGHNT, FRNRAP. The variable domain in full, completed from reference TRBV12-5 and TRBJ2-7, reads DARVTQTPRHKVTEMGQEVTMRCQPILGHNTVFWYRQTMMQGLELLAYFRNRAPLDDSGMPKDRFSAEMPDATLATLKIQPSEPRDSAVYFCASGPRQGKGSYEQYFGPGTRLTVT.

The gene calls are TRBV12-5 and TRBJ2-3, with 10 bases fitting TRBD2. Germline CDR1 LGHNT, CDR2 FRNRAP. The trim removed 5 bases at V and 4 bases at J, leaving 9 bases unmatched. The CDR3 length is 16 residues. The CDR3 DNA reads TGTGCTAGTGGTATCACGAGCGGGGGGGTCGCAGATACGCAGTATTTT. It encodes CASGITSGGVADTQYF. Supplemented by reference TRBV12-5 and TRBJ2-3, the full variable domain reads DARVTQTPRHKVTEMGQEVTMRCQPILGHNTVFWYRQTMMQGLELLAYFRNRAPLDDSGMPKDRFSAEMPDATLATLKIQPSEPRDSAVYFCASGITSGGVADTQYFGPGTRLTVL.

The V and J genes are TRBV11-2 and TRBJ2-2, with 9 bases aligning to TRBD1. Germline loops: CDR1 SGHAT, CDR2 FQNNGV. This CDR3 comprises 17 residues. The V and J ends lost 5 bases and 5 bases, in that order; junction bases with no gene match: 12. CDR3 region: CASSGLNRDRDTGELFF. CDR3 coding DNA: TGTGCCAGCAGCGGACTGAACCGGGACAGGGATACCGGGGAGCTGTTTTTT.

The V gene is TRBV2, the J gene TRBJ1-2, with D hard to call. Germline assignment: CDR1 SNHLY and CDR2 FYNNEI. Trimming removed 1 base from V and 0 bases from J, with 6 bases in between. The CDR3 has 14 amino acids. The CDR3 here is CASSEDTPNYGYTF. In nucleotides, the CDR3 is TGTGCCAGCAGTGAAGACACCCCTAACTATGGCTACACCTTC.

V is TRBV5-1 and J is TRBJ2-1; 8 nucleotides match TRBD2. The CDR3 spans 13 residues. Trimming removed 7 bases from V and 5 bases from J; junction bases left unmatched: 5. The V gene's germline CDR1 is SGHRS and CDR2 YFSETQ. CDR3 nucleotide sequence: TGCGCCAGCGCACTAGCGGCCGACAATGAGCAGTTCTTC. This translates into CASALAADNEQFF.

V gene TRBV29-1 combines with J gene TRBJ1-1; 11 nucleotides line up with TRBD1. This CDR3 region has 12 residues. V lost 7 bases, J lost 8 bases, and 6 bases stayed unmatched. The V gene's germline CDR1 is SQVTM and CDR2 ANQGSEA. The CDR3 nucleotides read TGCAGCGGCTGGGACAGGGGGTTAGAAGCTTTCTTT. Its translation is CSGWDRGLEAFF.

This chain's CDR3 is CASSPLGGLVEKLFF. CDR3 DNA sequence: TGTGCCAGCAGCCCTCTGGGGGGGTTAGTTGAAAAACTGTTTTTT. J is TRBJ1-4 and V is TRBV28; tentative D call: TRBD1 (5 bases). V was shortened by 6 bases and J by 7 bases, with 18 bases between the two germline ends. Germline assignment: CDR1 MDHEN and CDR2 SYDVKM. The CDR3 is 15 residues long.

The rearrangement links TRBV4-1 to TRBJ1-2, with D uncertain. CDR1 MGHRA and CDR2 YSYEKL come from the germline V gene. V was pared by 0 bases and J by 0 bases, with 11 bases between. This CDR3 region has 16 residues. CDR3 region: CASSQDLHPSNYGYTF. The CDR3 DNA reads TGCGCCAGCAGCCAAGATTTACACCCGTCTAACTATGGCTACACCTTC.

The chain recombines TRBV19 with TRBJ1-2; weak D call: TRBD1 (5 bases). The CDR3 runs to 13 residues. V lost 3 bases to trimming and J lost 4 bases, with 9 bases between them. Germline V gene lookup returns CDR1 LNHDA and CDR2 SQIVND (reference sequence). CDR3 nucleotides: TGTGCCAGTAGTATTAGGGGCCTCTATGGCTACACCTTC. Its protein product is CASSIRGLYGYTF.

The V call is TRBV2, the J call TRBJ1-3; D not resolved. The DNA end is a closer match to TRBJ2-2, so the J assignment may be wrong. Looked up from germline, CDR1 is SNHLY and CDR2 is FYNNEI. The CDR3 spans 14 residues. CDR3 DNA: TGTGCCAGCAGTGAATGGCGGTACACCGGGGAGCTGTTTTTT. As protein: CASSEWRYTGELFF.

The V and J genes are TRBV7-2 and TRBJ1-5; 8 bases are a match to TRBD1. The V segment lost 6 bases and the J segment 3 bases; nucleotides outside the gene matches: 10. CDR1 and CDR2 from the germline V gene are SGHTA and FQGNSA. The CDR3 runs to 16 residues. CDR3 nucleotides: TGTGCCAGCAGGGAATCGGACAGGGTGCCCAATCAGCCCCAGCATTTT. Translation gives CASRESDRVPNQPQHF.

This chain connects TRBV18 to TRBJ2-3; TRBD2 matches at 7 bases. V trimming: 3 bases; J trimming: 2 bases; junction bases outside the gene matches: 14. Germline-derived CDR1 and CDR2 are KGHSH and LQKENI. The CDR3 runs to 18 residues. CDR3 region: CASSPGGPSGPNTDTQYF. CDR3 nucleotides: TGTGCCAGCTCACCGGGTGGGCCTAGCGGCCCCAACACAGATACGCAGTATTTT. The entire variable domain, with the rest obtained from reference TRBV18 and TRBJ2-3, is as follows: NAGVMQNPRHLVRRRGQEARLRCSPMKGHSHVYWYRQLPEEGLKFMVYLQKENIIDESGMPKERFSAEFPKEGPSILRIQQVVRGDSAAYFCASSPGGPSGPNTDTQYFGPGTRLTVL.

This rearrangement joins TRBV5-8 to TRBJ1-5; 8 bases line up with TRBD1. Per germline, CDR1 SGHTS and CDR2 YDEGEE. V was pared by 4 bases and J by 4 bases, with 1 base of the junction left unmatched. The length of the CDR3 is 13 residues. The CDR3 region is CASSRQGNQPQHF. The CDR3 DNA follows: TGTGCCAGCAGCCGACAGGGGAATCAGCCCCAGCATTTT.

The rearrangement links TRBV5-5 to TRBJ1-5; tentative D call: TRBD1 (6 bases). The ends were cut back, 4 bases at V and 5 bases at J, with 22 bases in the middle. The CDR3 is 17 amino acids. CDR1 and CDR2 (germline): SGHKS, YYEKEE (reference sequence). The CDR3 loop is CASSQNHFRGGHQPQHF. The CDR3 DNA reads as TGTGCCAGCAGCCAAAACCATTTTAGGGGGGGCCATCAGCCCCAGCATTTT.

The CDR3 nucleotides are TGTGCCAGCAGCTTATGGGACGGGACAGGGAGGAACACTGAAGCTTTCTTT. Protein product: CASSLWDGTGRNTEAFF. The rearrangement joins TRBV7-9 to TRBJ1-1, with 9 bases aligning to TRBD1. CDR1 SEHNR and CDR2 FQNEAQ come from the germline V gene (reference sequence). This CDR3 has 17 residues. V gave up 2 bases and J gave up 1 base; unmatched junction bases: 8.

The CDR3 DNA sequence: TGTGCCGCCGACCGACTTGGAACTAGCTCCTACGAGCAGTACTTC. Residues: CAADRLGTSSYEQYF. The genes are TRBV13 and TRBJ2-7, with TRBD2 as a possible D gene (5 bases). In germline, CDR1 is PRHDT, CDR2 FYEKMQ (reference sequence). CDR3 length: 15 residues. Deletions cut 11 bases from V and 0 bases from J, with 20 bases between.

The V gene is TRBV30, the J gene TRBJ1-5; TRBD1 might be the D (6 bases). Germline-derived CDR1 and CDR2 are GTSNPN and SVGIG (reference sequence). V was pared by 0 bases and J by 5 bases, with 14 bases between. The CDR3 has 15 amino acids. The CDR3 sequence is CAWSVQGDPYQPQHF. CDR3 coding DNA: TGTGCCTGGAGTGTACAGGGAGACCCCTATCAGCCCCAGCATTTT.

The chain couples TRBV10-3 to TRBJ2-1; D might be TRBD1 (6 bases). CDR1 is ENHRY and CDR2 is SYGVKD in the germline V gene. Trimming took 4 bases from V and 4 from J, leaving 17 bases between them. This CDR3 comprises 16 residues. The CDR3 is CAISVTRGRGYNEQFF. The CDR3 nucleotides read TGTGCCATCAGTGTCACCAGGGGACGAGGGTACAATGAGCAGTTCTTC.

This sequence joins TRBV4-3 and TRBJ2-3; 8 bases align to TRBD2. With V trimmed by 2 bases and J by 0 bases, 16 bases remained unmatched. Per germline, CDR1 LGHNA and CDR2 YSLEER. The CDR3 has 20 residues. The CDR3 reads CASSQLGRGAKRTSTDTQYF. In DNA, the CDR3 is TGCGCCAGCAGCCAACTAGGGCGGGGGGCGAAACGAACTAGCACAGATACGCAGTATTTT.

This clone was counted a single time. This chain links TRBV10-1 with TRBJ1-5; D is unresolved. V was cut by 11 bases and J by 3 bases, with 11 bases left in between. The germline CDR1 and CDR2 sequences are WNHNN and SYGVQD (reference sequence). This CDR3 contains 12 residues. The CDR3, as DNA: TGCGCCGCGAACTCCCCCAATCAGCCCCAGCATTTT. Translation: CAANSPNQPQHF.

This chain connects TRBV5-6 to TRBJ2-7, with 7 positions matching TRBD2. The ends lost 1 base at V and 3 bases at J; junction bases unmatched: 7. The germline V gene encodes CDR1 SGHDT and CDR2 YYEEEE. This CDR3 contains 15 residues. The CDR3 nucleotides read TGTGCCAGCAGCTTGAAGCGGGGAAGAAACTACGAGCAGTACTTC. Amino acid sequence: CASSLKRGRNYEQYF.

The chain recombines TRBV7-9 with TRBJ1-1; 7 nucleotides match TRBD1. V gave up 1 base and J gave up 5 bases; unmatched junction bases: 13. The CDR3 is 17 residues long. Germline V gives CDR1 SEHNR, CDR2 FQNEAQ (reference sequence). This chain's CDR3 is CASSLEGPDRVLTEAFF. The DNA for the CDR3 is TGTGCCAGCAGCTTAGAGGGGCCCGACAGGGTATTAACTGAAGCTTTCTTT. The full variable domain, its missing parts supplied by reference TRBV7-9 and TRBJ1-1, is DTGVSQNPRHKITKRGQNVTFRCDPISEHNRLYWYRQTLGQGPEFLTYFQNEAQLEKSRLLSDRFSAERPKGSFSTLEIQRTEQGDSAMYLCASSLEGPDRVLTEAFFGQGTRLTVV.

CDR3 protein: CAWRARGMNTEAFF. Written as DNA, the CDR3 is TGTGCCTGGAGGGCCAGGGGGATGAACACTGAAGCTTTCTTT. This chain connects TRBV30 to TRBJ1-1; 7 bases map to TRBD1. CDR1 is GTSNPN, CDR2 SVGIG, per germline (reference sequence). This CDR3 has 14 amino acids. V shed 3 bases and J 0 bases; nucleotides not matched to a gene: 4.

A single count supports this clone. The rearrangement links TRBV5-4 to TRBJ2-1; 8 nucleotides agree with TRBD2. The V gene's germline CDR1 is SGHNT and CDR2 YYREEE (reference sequence). The V and J ends lost 2 bases and 5 bases, in that order; junction bases with no gene match: 18. The CDR3 has 19 amino acids. DNA for the CDR3: TGTGCCAGCAGCTTAGCGTCTCAACTAGCGGCCAAGGCGGACAATGAGCAGTTCTTC. Its protein product is CASSLASQLAAKADNEQFF.

This chain joins TRBV25-1 and TRBJ2-5; TRBD2 matches at 7 bases. V gave up 8 bases and J gave up 0 bases; unmatched junction bases: 15. This CDR3 spans 17 amino acids. Germline assignment: CDR1 MGHDK and CDR2 SYGVNS. The CDR3 bases are TGTGCCAGCGCAGTGTTGGGAGGGCGGATGTACCAAGAGACCCAGTACTTC. Translating gives CASAVLGGRMYQETQYF.

The chain joins TRBV28 to TRBJ1-2; 7 bases are a match to TRBD1. The CDR3 consists of 16 residues. V dropped 5 bases and J dropped 4; count of bases not matched to a gene: 13. Germline CDR1 and CDR2: MDHEN and SYDVKM. CDR3 sequence reads: CASSPPMGQSVYGYTF. As DNA, the CDR3 is TGTGCCAGCAGTCCCCCAATGGGACAGTCCGTCTATGGCTACACCTTC.